This TCR beta chain was sequenced during a study of tumor and adjacent non-tumor tissue in lung cancer. On the study more broadly: Patients comprised about eleven adenocarcinoma, 2 squamous cell carcinoma and 1 small cell lung cancer. Points from the study as a whole: In normal lung, the top 100 clones were significantly more dominant than in tumor.

The library came from three nested PCR rounds adapted from ARM-PCR protocols. TCRdb used MiXCR to reprocess the multiplex PCR reads, holding one entry per CDR3 protein. The repertoire holds some 80,000 distinct CDR3 sequences, roughly three quarters seen once, with about a fifth in the top ten. The CDR3 runs to 14 residues. The V gene end was trimmed by 6 bases and the J gene end by 13 bases; junction bases not matched to a gene: 16. The germline V gene has CDR1 SQVTM and CDR2 ANQGSEA. To note about this clonotype: Its matching antigen is unknown.

This sample's RNA came from whole unsorted tissue. The normal lung tissue was taken more than 3 cm from the tumor edge. The clonotype was recovered from a woman aged 50 to 65 with non-small cell lung cancer. The chain has TRBV29-1 and TRBJ2-2; TRBD1 matches at 8 bases. The source material was distant non-tumor lung tissue. DNA of the CDR3: TGCAGCGTGCAAGGACAGGGTGTCACCTGGGGGCTGTTTTTT. Translation: CSVQGQGVTWGLFF.